The rows below give T cell receptor beta chains drawn from one sample of a study of T cells in Graves' hyperthyroidism and ophthalmopathy. MiXCR, applied by TCRdb to the multiplex PCR reads, yields one record per CDR3 protein. The table records over 650,000 distinct CDR3 sequences, about 16% of them present only once. The sequenced sample consisted of blood. The receptors were sampled from a man in his late teens or twenties with Graves' hyperthyroidism. Both conserved end residues are part of each CDR3. D genes are given only for firm matches. Rows may omit the clone size; those that give it use once, few, many or a size class.

V gene	J gene	D gene	clone size	CDR3 DNA	CDR3 protein
TRBV7-8	TRBJ1-2	NA	few	TGTGCCAGCAGCTCAAATCGGGACCTTCGTGGCTACACCTTC	CASSSNRDLRGYTF
TRBV20-1	TRBJ1-2	TRBD1	many	TGCAGTGCAGGGGGGACAGGGGTCTATGGCTACACCTTC	CSAGGTGVYGYTF
TRBV13	TRBJ2-2	NA	few	TGTGCCAGCAGCTTAAGCGGTTACACCGGGGAGCTGTTTTTT	CASSLSGYTGELFF
TRBV2	TRBJ2-5	TRBD2	many	TGTGCCAGCTCTAGGGGACTAGGGGAAGAGACCCAGTACTTC	CASSRGLGEETQYF
TRBV20-1	TRBJ1-5	TRBD1	few	TGCAGTGCTAGAGACAGGGGGCAGAATCAGCCCCAGCATTTT	CSARDRGQNQPQHF
TRBV10-2	TRBJ2-7	NA	NA	TGCGCCAGCGCTCAGGGCGACGAGCAGTACTTC	CASAQGDEQYF
TRBV4-3	TRBJ2-2	TRBD2	NA	TGCGCCAGCAGCCAGGTCACTAGCGGGGGGTCCACCGGGGAGCTGTTTTTT	CASSQVTSGGSTGELFF
TRBV11-1	TRBJ2-7	TRBD1	many	TGTGCCAGCAGCCGGGACAGGAGCTCCTACGAGCAGTACTTC	CASSRDRSSYEQYF
TRBV20-1	TRBJ1-5	NA	many	TGCAGTGCTAGTAGGTCCCTTAATGTACAGCCCCAGCATTTT	CSASRSLNVQPQHF
TRBV5-1	TRBJ2-3	TRBD1	NA	TGCGCCAGCCGGCTCGGGACAGGGTTCTCTTTGGATACGCAGTATTTT	CASRLGTGFSLDTQYF
TRBV11-2	TRBJ1-1	NA	NA	TGCGCCAGCAGCCAACCCGGGACGAACACTGAAGCTTTCTTT	CASSQPGTNTEAFF
TRBV6-6	TRBJ2-1	TRBD2	many	TGTGCCAGCAGTTACTCGACACTAGCGGGAGGGCCGGACAATGAGCAGTTCTTC	CASSYSTLAGGPDNEQFF
TRBV20-1	TRBJ1-5	NA	once	TGCAGTGCTAGAGGGGGTCGGGGCCTAAATCAGCCCCAGCATTTT	CSARGGRGLNQPQHF
TRBV19	TRBJ1-6	NA	NA	TGTGCCAGTAGTGTTGACAGGATAAATTCACCCCTCCACTTT	CASSVDRINSPLHF
TRBV4-1	TRBJ2-1	TRBD2	NA	TGCGCCAGCAGTCTCGGGAGGGCCCTTGGGGATGAGCAGTTCTTC	CASSLGRALGDEQFF
TRBV20-1	TRBJ2-2	TRBD2	few	TGCAGTGCTACCCGGACTAGGAACACCGGGGAGCTGTTTTTT	CSATRTRNTGELFF
TRBV19	TRBJ1-1	NA	NA	TGTGCCAGTAGTATTACGGCAGTGAGGACTGAAGCTTTCTTT	CASSITAVRTEAFF
TRBV4-3	TRBJ2-7	TRBD1	NA	TGCGCCAGCAGCCAAGATAGACAGGGGGTGCAGTACTTC	CASSQDRQGVQYF
TRBV24-1	TRBJ2-1	TRBD2	few	TGTGCCACCAGTGATTTACCGACTAGCGGGAGGGCCGGTGAGCAGTTCTTC	CATSDLPTSGRAGEQFF
TRBV27	TRBJ1-5	NA	few	TGTGCCAGCAGTCCACTCTTCCAGGGGACAAGCAAGCCCCAGCATTTT	CASSPLFQGTSKPQHF
TRBV30	TRBJ2-5	NA	many	TGTGCCTCCGAACTAGATAACGCAGAGACCCAGTACTTC	CASELDNAETQYF
TRBV6-2/TRBV6-3	TRBJ2-1	TRBD2	many	TGTGCCAGCACCCTCCCTGGCGGGAGTCCCTCCTACAATGAGCAGTTCTTC	CASTLPGGSPSYNEQFF
TRBV30	TRBJ2-1	NA	few	TGTGCCTGGAGTGTACGTCTGGATGAGCAGTTCTTC	CAWSVRLDEQFF
TRBV3-1	TRBJ2-3	NA	many	TGTGCCAGCAGCCAGTCGACGTCTAGCACAGATACGCAGTATTTT	CASSQSTSSTDTQYF
TRBV28	TRBJ2-7	NA	few	TGTGCCAGCAGTTTAGTGTCAGGGCTCGAGCAGTACTTC	CASSLVSGLEQYF
TRBV20-1	TRBJ2-3	NA	NA	TGCAGTGCTAGAGCTGGGATACCTTGGAGCACAGATACGCAGTATTTT	CSARAGIPWSTDTQYF
TRBV28	TRBJ1-1	NA	NA	TGTGCCAGTCGCGGGGCTTTGAAGAACACTGAAGCTTTCTTT	CASRGALKNTEAFF
TRBV7-6	TRBJ2-5	TRBD2	NA	TGTGCCAGCAGCCCCGCGACTAGCGTAGAGACCCAGTACTTC	CASSPATSVETQYF
TRBV7-8	TRBJ2-2	TRBD2	NA	TGTGCCAGCAGCTTAGCCCAACGACTAGCCCGAGTAACCGGGGAGCTGTTTTTT	CASSLAQRLARVTGELFF
TRBV12-3/TRBV12-4	TRBJ2-7	NA	many	TGTGCCAGCAGTTTAGGAAGTCAGGCCTCGGAGCAGTACTTC	CASSLGSQASEQYF
TRBV29-1	TRBJ2-5	TRBD2	NA	TGCAGCGTTGAAAGCGGGGTTACGGAGACCCAGTACTTC	CSVESGVTETQYF
TRBV18	TRBJ1-2	TRBD1	many	TGTGCCAGCTCACCACCGTCTACAGGGGGCTATGGCTACACCTTC	CASSPPSTGGYGYTF
TRBV7-9	TRBJ2-3	TRBD2	many	TGTGCCAGCAGCGAATCGACTAGCGGGAGAGCAGATACGCAGTATTTT	CASSESTSGRADTQYF
TRBV20-1	TRBJ2-1	NA	NA	TGCAGTTCGCCTCCCGCGGCAAGCTCCTACAATGAGCAGTTCTTC	CSSPPAASSYNEQFF
TRBV2	TRBJ2-2	NA	many	TGTGCCAGCAGCGTATTCTCCTGGGGTGGCGGGGAGCTGTTTTTT	CASSVFSWGGGELFF
TRBV19	TRBJ2-7	TRBD2	NA	TGTGCCAGTAGTATAGGTCTAGCGGAATACTACGAGCAGTACTTC	CASSIGLAEYYEQYF
TRBV4-1	TRBJ2-7	NA	many	TGCGCCAGCAGCCAATCCCACAAGGGCTACGAGCAGTACTTC	CASSQSHKGYEQYF
TRBV18	TRBJ2-2	NA	NA	TGTGCCAGCTCACCAGGGGCAGCTATCACCGGGGAGCTGTTTTTT	CASSPGAAITGELFF
TRBV9	TRBJ1-2	TRBD1	NA	TGTGCCAGCAGCCCGGACAGGAGAGGCTATGGCTACACCTTC	CASSPDRRGYGYTF
TRBV24-1	TRBJ2-3	NA	NA	TGTGCCACCAAAGGGGGCACAGATACGCAGTATTTT	CATKGGTDTQYF
TRBV7-2	TRBJ1-2	NA	many	TGTGCCAGCAGCTCCGGAATCACAGCTAACTATGGCTACACCTTC	CASSSGITANYGYTF
TRBV9	TRBJ2-1	NA	NA	TGTGCCAGCAGCGTACAGGGCAACCCTAGCGTCTACAATGAGCAGTTCTTC	CASSVQGNPSVYNEQFF
TRBV6-1	TRBJ1-2	TRBD1	few	TGTGCCAGCACTCCGACAGGGGTCTATGGCTACACCTTC	CASTPTGVYGYTF
TRBV5-6	TRBJ2-3	NA	many	TGTGCCAGCAGCTTAGGCGGTAGCACGGCGGATACGCAGTATTTT	CASSLGGSTADTQYF